Below, one TCR beta chain is given with its context. Germline assignment: CDR1 SGHVS and CDR2 FQNEAQ. The CDR3 length is 16 residues. V lost 6 bases and J lost 2; bases outside the gene matches: 4. These data originate in a study of beta chain features in type 1 diabetes. The isolated RNA, all of it, was reverse transcribed, so expressed TCRB transcripts were what got sequenced. Produced via immunoSEQ multiplex PCR; TCRdb's table is partial and in-frame only. The sample records 150,000 to 200,000 clones, approximately 13% being singletons. The genes are TRBV7-8 and TRBJ2-6, with 10 bases fitting TRBD1. What was sequenced was central memory CD4+ T cells from blood. The clonotype was recovered from a woman between 18 and 29 years old in good health. CDR3 sequence: CASRRQGATGANVLTF. CDR3 coding DNA: TGTGCCAGCAGAAGACAGGGGGCCACTGGGGCCAACGTCCTGACTTTC.